This T cell receptor (beta chain) was captured in a study of T cell repertoires in ileal Crohn's disease. Overall study context: About half of patients got postoperative therapy: 11 thiopurines, approximately 18 anti-TNF.

Time point described: neoterminal ileum biopsy at postoperative endoscopy, about 6 months after surgery. Included were adult ileal or ileocolonic Crohn's patients indicated for ileocolonic resection. Per sample, about 500 nanograms of biopsy DNA were TCRB immunosequenced. The assay was immunoSEQ multiplex PCR, and TCRdb's table has in-frame clones only and misses some. The data hold over 15,000 clones, with 55% to 85% observed a single time. General study results and limits: High-frequency clones were more common in sorted CD8 than CD4 cells.

As regards this clone: Its specificity is not known.

The CDR3 is 19 residues long. Germline lookup yields CDR1 SGHRS and CDR2 YFSETQ. J lost 5 bases, V lost 4 bases, and 14 bases had no gene match. This rearrangement joins TRBV5-1 to TRBJ2-5, with 16 bases identical to TRBD2. Sequencing was done on a sample of ileal tissue. The receptor comes from an adult with Crohn's disease. The CDR3 bases are TGCGCCAGCAGCCAACGGAAGGGACTAGCGGGAGGGATGCTTGAGACCCAGTACTTC. Protein sequence: CASSQRKGLAGGMLETQYF.